This TCR beta chain was identified during a study of T cells in Graves' hyperthyroidism and ophthalmopathy. Study in general: The authors collected peripheral blood at initial diagnosis, before any treatment. Broader study findings: Ophthalmopathy was predicted by the model a median of approximately six months ahead of onset. Ophthalmopathy was distinguished from stable hyperthyroidism by 13 V-J signatures.

RNA transcripts served as the template for amplifying TCR beta CDR3 regions. First-round RT-PCR of the TCR CDR3 relied on the HTBI primer set. A single record per CDR3 protein comes from TCRdb applying MiXCR to the multiplex PCR reads. The sample shows 300,000 to 450,000 distinct CDR3 sequences, 15% to 20% of them seen only once. The V segment lost 0 bases and the J segment 5 bases; nucleotides outside the gene matches: 5. Germline V gene data show CDR1 as SGHRS and CDR2 as YFSETQ. The CDR3 consists of 15 residues. This clonotype was seen at least ten times. What it recognizes is unknown. The chain has TRBV5-1 and TRBJ2-3; TRBD1 matches 8 bases. The clonotype comes from a woman in her 30s with Graves' hyperthyroidism that later progressed to Graves' ophthalmopathy. Sequenced material: blood. The CDR3 nucleotides are TGCGCCAGCAGCTTGGGACAGGGGATGGTAGATACGCAGTATTTT. Protein sequence: CASSLGQGMVDTQYF.